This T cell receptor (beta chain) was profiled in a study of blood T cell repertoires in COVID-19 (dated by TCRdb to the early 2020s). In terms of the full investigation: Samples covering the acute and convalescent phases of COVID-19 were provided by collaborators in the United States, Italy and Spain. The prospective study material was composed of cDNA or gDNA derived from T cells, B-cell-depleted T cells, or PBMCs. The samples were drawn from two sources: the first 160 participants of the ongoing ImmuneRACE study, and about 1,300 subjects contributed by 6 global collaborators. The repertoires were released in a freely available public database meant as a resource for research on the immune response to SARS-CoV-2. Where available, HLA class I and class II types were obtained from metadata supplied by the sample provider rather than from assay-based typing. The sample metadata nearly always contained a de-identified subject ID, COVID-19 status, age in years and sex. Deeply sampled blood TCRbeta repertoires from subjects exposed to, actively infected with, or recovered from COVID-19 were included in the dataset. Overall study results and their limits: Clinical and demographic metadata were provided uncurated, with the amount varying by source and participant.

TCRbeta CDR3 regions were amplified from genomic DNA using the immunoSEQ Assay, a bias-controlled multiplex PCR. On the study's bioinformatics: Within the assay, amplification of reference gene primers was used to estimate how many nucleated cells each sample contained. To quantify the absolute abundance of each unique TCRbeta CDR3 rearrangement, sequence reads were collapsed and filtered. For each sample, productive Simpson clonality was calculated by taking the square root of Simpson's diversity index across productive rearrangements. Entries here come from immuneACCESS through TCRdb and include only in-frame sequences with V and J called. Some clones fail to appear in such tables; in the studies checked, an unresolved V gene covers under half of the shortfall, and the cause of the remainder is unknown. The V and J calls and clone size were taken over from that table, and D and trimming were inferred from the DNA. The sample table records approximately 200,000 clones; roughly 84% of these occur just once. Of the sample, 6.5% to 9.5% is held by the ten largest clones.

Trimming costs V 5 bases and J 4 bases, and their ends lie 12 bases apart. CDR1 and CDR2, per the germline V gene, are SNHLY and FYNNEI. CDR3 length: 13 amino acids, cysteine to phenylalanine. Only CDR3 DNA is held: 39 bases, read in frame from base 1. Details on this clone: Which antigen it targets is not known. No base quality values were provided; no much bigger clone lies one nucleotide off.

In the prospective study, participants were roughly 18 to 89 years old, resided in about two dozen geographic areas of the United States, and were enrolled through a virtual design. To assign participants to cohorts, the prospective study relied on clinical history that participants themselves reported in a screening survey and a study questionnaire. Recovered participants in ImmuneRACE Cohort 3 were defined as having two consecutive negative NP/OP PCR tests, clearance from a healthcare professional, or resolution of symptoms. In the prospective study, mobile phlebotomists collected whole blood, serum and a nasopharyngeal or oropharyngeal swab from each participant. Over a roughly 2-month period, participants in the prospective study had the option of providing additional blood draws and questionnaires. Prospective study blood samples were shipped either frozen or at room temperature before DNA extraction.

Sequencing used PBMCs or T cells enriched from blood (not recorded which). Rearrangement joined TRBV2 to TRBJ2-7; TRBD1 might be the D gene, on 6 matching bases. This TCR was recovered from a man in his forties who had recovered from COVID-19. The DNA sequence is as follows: TGTGCCAGCAGTTCACAGGGAAGGTACGAGCAGTACTTC. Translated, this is CASSSQGRYEQYF. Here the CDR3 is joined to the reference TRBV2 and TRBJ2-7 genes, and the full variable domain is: EPEVTQTPSHQVTQMGQEVILRCVPISNHLYFYWYRQILGQKVEFLVSFYNNEISEKSEIFDDQFSVERPDGSNFTLKIRSTKLEDSAMYFCASSSQGRYEQYFGPGTRLTVT.